Below are 5 T cell receptor beta chains sequenced from a single sample in a study of blood T cell repertoires in COVID-19. Measured with immunoSEQ multiplex PCR; TCRdb has only the in-frame clones, and not every one. This sample has about 400,000 clones, with more than 75% found just once. Sequenced sample: PBMCs or T cells enriched from blood (not recorded which). Receptors were obtained from a woman in her 30s who had recovered from COVID-19.

The count of this clone is one. The chain carries TRBV3-1 (or the pseudogene TRBV3-2) and TRBJ2-1, with TRBD2 identical over 8 bases. This CDR3 is built from 16 residues. From germline, CDR1 is LGHDT and CDR2 YNNKEL (reference sequence). V shed 10 bases, J shed 1 base, and the junction held 12 bases outside the gene matches. The CDR3: CATGGSGGASYNEQFF. In DNA, the CDR3 is TGTGCCACTGGGGGGAGCGGGGGCGCTTCCTACAATGAGCAGTTCTTC.

The V and J genes are TRBV6-5 and TRBJ2-7; 10 bases map to TRBD1. CDR1 MNHEY and CDR2 SVGAGI come from the germline V gene. The CDR3 sequence is 16 residues long. J gave up 3 bases and V 0 bases, and 5 bases lay outside the gene matches. As DNA, the CDR3 is TGTGCCAGCAGTTACTCCAGACAGGGGGCCAGCTACGAGCAGTACTTC. This codes for CASSYSRQGASYEQYF.

The chain has TRBV15 and TRBJ1-3; no firm D call. There are 12 residues in the CDR3. Germline V lookup: CDR1 LNHNV, CDR2 YYDKDF (reference sequence). The V gene lost 5 bases and the J gene lost 4 bases, with 6 bases spanning the gap. CDR3: CATSVSGNTIYF. The CDR3 DNA sequence: TGTGCCACCAGCGTATCGGGAAACACCATATATTTT.

The chain joins TRBV6-1 to TRBJ2-5; 8 positions agree with TRBD2. The CDR3 loop spans 15 amino acids. V lost 2 bases and J lost 5; bases outside the gene matches: 7. The germline CDR1 and CDR2 sequences are MNHNS and SASEGT. The CDR3 bases are TGTGCCAGCAGTGAATATCGGGGGGGGCAGGAGACCCAGTACTTC. This translates into CASSEYRGGQETQYF.

V usage is TRBV11-3 and J usage is TRBJ2-1; 8 nucleotides agree with TRBD1. Per germline, CDR1 SGHNT and CDR2 YENEEA. This CDR3 has 13 amino acids. Losses at the gene ends were 5 bases for V and 5 bases for J; bases not matched to a gene: 2. The CDR3 coding sequence is TGTGCCAGCAGCAAACAGGGGGACAATGAGCAGTTCTTC. It is translated as CASSKQGDNEQFF.